These T cell receptor beta chains were read from a single sample in a study of monozygotic twins with inflammatory bowel disease. TCRdb reprocessed the 5' RACE reads; each CDR3 protein has one entry and no DNA is given. This sample lists fewer than 550,000 distinct CDR3 sequences; its ten largest clones have 2% to 3%. Sequenced: blood. All receptors derive from a human donor with ulcerative colitis or Crohn's disease, or a healthy co-twin of an affected twin (not recorded which). The CDR3 runs from the conserved cysteine through the conserved F or W.

cdr3_aa j_call v_call
CASSAGQRPYEQYF TRBJ2-7 TRBV5-6
CSPENPYSYEQYF TRBJ2-7 TRBV20-1
CATGQGSRGTQETQYF TRBJ2-5 TRBV27
CASSQRPRWDGYGYTF TRBJ1-2 TRBV3-1
CAWNMEGRDEYF TRBJ2-7 TRBV30
CASSQRQGGTEAFF TRBJ1-1 TRBV5-1
CATLEGPRAGNQPQHF TRBJ1-5 TRBV19
CSARADTTGTGELFF TRBJ2-2 TRBV20-1
CATSRDGGHSGYTF TRBJ1-2 TRBV15
CASSPTRQTNYGYTF TRBJ1-2 TRBV12-3/TRBV12-4
CASRLTGTGVGGYTF TRBJ1-2 TRBV5-4
CASSPLKGGVNEQFF TRBJ2-1 TRBV12-3/TRBV12-4
CSAIPSWLDTQYF TRBJ2-3 TRBV20-1
CASSLGTIQGETQYF TRBJ2-5 TRBV9
CASSLIGELFF TRBJ2-2 TRBV11-2
CSASLILGTRTLMNTEAFF TRBJ1-1 TRBV20-1
CASSSLAGNTGELFF TRBJ2-2 TRBV5-1
CASSVHQGAGETQYF TRBJ2-5 TRBV7-2
CASSDRTGFVGYTF TRBJ1-2 TRBV6-1
CASSLVRGSLKEQYF TRBJ2-7 TRBV5-6
CSAWEGGKNKETQYF TRBJ2-5 TRBV20-1
CASSLAIPGEQYF TRBJ2-7 TRBV7-9
CASSPTHLGSYEQYF TRBJ2-7 TRBV19
CASRVAGGFNNEQFF TRBJ2-1 TRBV12-3/TRBV12-4
CASSLTGGASGNTIYF TRBJ1-3 TRBV5-1
CSASPDPGNTIYF TRBJ1-3 TRBV20-1
CSARDGRGGGGYTF TRBJ1-2 TRBV20-1
CASSFPLGDNSYNEQFF TRBJ2-1 TRBV7-2
CASSRGDSYEQYF TRBJ2-7 TRBV4-3
CASSDGGGSSYEQYF TRBJ2-7 TRBV10-2
CASSVEASGGYYNEQFF TRBJ2-1 TRBV9
CSAAVTQGPNTEAFF TRBJ1-1 TRBV29-1
CATSRVRASGSHEQFF TRBJ2-1 TRBV15
CASSLDGPSSGYTF TRBJ1-2 TRBV7-2
CASSQVGNYNSPLHF TRBJ1-6 TRBV7-2
CASSAWTGVGETQYF TRBJ2-5 TRBV2
CASSESGRHSPLHF TRBJ1-6 TRBV25-1
CASSRTSGLYQETQYF TRBJ2-5 TRBV28
CASIPDGNTIYF TRBJ1-3 TRBV7-9
CASSGIRDVVNEKLFF TRBJ1-4 TRBV12-3/TRBV12-4
CASSPYLGLAGIGSYNEQFF TRBJ2-1 TRBV14
CASTPPGGGATDTQYF TRBJ2-3 TRBV12-3/TRBV12-4
CASSLFAQGGHEQYF TRBJ2-7 TRBV28
CASSRRAGAADTQYF TRBJ2-3 TRBV2
CASSVGWGGGETQYF TRBJ2-5 TRBV12-3/TRBV12-4
CSARGSGGAKNIQYF TRBJ2-4 TRBV20-1
CASSSWTNEQYF TRBJ2-7 TRBV7-2
CAISDGKAASGYTF TRBJ1-2 TRBV10-3
CSASYWGISTDTQYF TRBJ2-3 TRBV20-1
CASRQGTTNYGYTF TRBJ1-2 TRBV5-1
CASRERGNSGNTIYF TRBJ1-3 TRBV5-1
CASSLGRGGAFSETQYF TRBJ2-5 TRBV12-3/TRBV12-4
CATTASGGTYNEQFF TRBJ2-1 TRBV10-3